This T cell receptor beta chain was retrieved from a study of Graves' ophthalmopathy and Graves' hyperthyroidism. Trimming shortened V by 4 bases and J by 1 base, and 14 bases separated the two germline ends. From germline, CDR1 is SGHDT and CDR2 YYEEEE. This CDR3 has 15 residues. This clonotype was seen repeatedly, ten times or more. A follow-up of 18 months without ophthalmopathy meant that hyperthyroidism was stable. The authors amplified TCR beta CDR3 regions, and they did so from RNA transcripts for repertoire sequencing. The authors performed first-round RT-PCR with HTBI primers and then a second-round multiplex PCR. TCRdb called the multiplex PCR reads again in MiXCR, with one record for every CDR3 protein. The table has hundreds of thousands of distinct CDR3 sequences, 22% seen once.

The chain links TRBV5-6 to TRBJ1-1; D is ambiguous. The sequence came from a woman aged 18-29 years with stable Graves' hyperthyroidism. Some clones in this sample may be carry-over from other donors' samples. The source material was peripheral blood. CDR3 sequence: CASSPRASPNTEAFF. CDR3 nucleotides: TGTGCCAGCAGCCCGAGGGCAAGCCCGAACACTGAAGCTTTCTTT.